Listed here are 21 T cell receptor beta chains from one sample, sequenced in a study of blood T cell repertoires in COVID-19. Data came from immunoSEQ multiplex PCR; TCRdb stores just in-frame clones and leaves some out. The profile covers 150,000 to 200,000 clones, with 82% appearing a single time and approximately 8% taken by the ten largest. What was sequenced was peripheral blood. These receptor sequences come from a woman aged 60 to 75 with COVID-19, enrolled during active disease.

The chain uses TRBV6-2 or TRBV6-3 and TRBJ1-1; the D is unclear. The CDR3 totals 16 residues. Per the germline V gene, CDR1 is MNHEY and CDR2 is SVGEGT. V dropped 1 base and J dropped 5 bases, with 17 bases sitting between them. The CDR3 sequence: CASSYLGLRYLTEAFF. In DNA, the CDR3 is TGTGCCAGCAGTTACTTGGGTCTGAGGTATTTGACTGAAGCTTTCTTT.

This chain joins TRBV2 and TRBJ2-7; TRBD2 might be the D (6 bases). The CDR3 is 13 residues long. Germline V CDR1 and CDR2: SNHLY, FYNNEI. With 10 bases removed from V and 1 base from J, the gap between germline ends came to 14 bases. CDR3 sequence (DNA): TGTGCCACCCGGGGGTCCGCTTCCTACGAGCAGTACGTC. Translating it yields CATRGSASYEQYV.

V gene TRBV5-1 combines with J gene TRBJ2-1; D unclear. CDR3 length equals 13 residues. The germline gives CDR1 SGHRS, CDR2 YFSETQ. With 5 bases removed from V and 7 bases from J, the gap between germline ends came to 13 bases. The CDR3 loop is CASRPNPGNEQFF. CDR3 bases: TGCGCCAGCAGGCCGAACCCCGGGAATGAGCAGTTCTTC.

The chain is built from TRBV14 and TRBJ1-2; 11 bases map to TRBD1. Trimming at V came to 4 bases and at J to 4 bases, leaving 5 bases not matched to a gene. From germline, CDR1 is SGHDN and CDR2 FVKESK. This CDR3 has 15 residues. In DNA, the CDR3 is TGTGCCAGCAGCCCGGACAGGGGGCGCATCTATGGCTACACCTTC. Translating it yields CASSPDRGRIYGYTF.

The J gene is TRBJ2-1, the V gene TRBV7-2; 13 positions agree with TRBD2. This CDR3 has 17 amino acids. Trimming took 1 base from V and 8 from J; bases not matched to a gene: 8. From germline, CDR1 is SGHTA and CDR2 FQGNSA. The DNA of the CDR3 is TGTGCCAGCAGCTTAGGGACTAGCGGGAGATCGAGCGATGAGCAGTTCTTC. This codes for CASSLGTSGRSSDEQFF.

This CDR3 is CASSLGRGDTQYF. The CDR3 coding sequence is TGTGCCAGCAGCTTAGGGCGGGGAGATACGCAGTATTTT. The chain couples TRBV7-2 to TRBJ2-3; a weak D match, TRBD2 (6 bases). The CDR3 loop spans 13 amino acids. In germline, CDR1 is SGHTA, CDR2 FQGNSA. Trimming shortened V by 1 base and J by 5 bases, and 7 bases separated the two germline ends.

The rearrangement joins TRBV5-1 to TRBJ1-1; TRBD1 matches 9 bases. This CDR3 comprises 15 residues. Unmatched junction bases numbered 6, after V lost 6 bases and J lost 0 bases. CDR1 SGHRS and CDR2 YFSETQ come from the germline V gene. DNA for the CDR3: TGCGCCAGCAACGTACAGGGGGCGATGAACACTGAAGCTTTCTTT. Residues: CASNVQGAMNTEAFF.

The gene calls are TRBV28 and TRBJ2-3; the match to TRBD2 covers 10 bases. This CDR3 has 13 amino acids. The germline V gene encodes CDR1 MDHEN and CDR2 SYDVKM. V shed 6 bases, J shed 5 bases, and the junction held 2 bases outside the gene matches. CDR3 sequence reads: CASRRTSGDTQYF. For the CDR3, the DNA is TGTGCCAGCAGGCGGACTAGCGGAGATACGCAGTATTTT.

DNA for the CDR3: TGTGCCAGTAGTATAGGACTAGCGGGCTCCGAGCAGTACTTC. Its protein is CASSIGLAGSEQYF. The rearrangement links TRBV19 to TRBJ2-7, with TRBD2 matching 10 bases. The V gene's germline CDR1 is LNHDA and CDR2 SQIVND (reference sequence). The V gene end was trimmed by 1 base and the J gene end by 6 bases; junction bases not matched to a gene: 3. The CDR3 is made up of 14 amino acids.

This rearrangement joins TRBV19 to TRBJ1-5; no clear D gene. Germline values: CDR1 LNHDA, CDR2 SQIVND (reference sequence). The V end was cut by 2 bases, the J end by 10 bases, with 12 bases between. The CDR3 has 13 residues. The CDR3 bases are TGTGCCAGTAGTATACCCGCCCCGGGACCCCAGCATTTT. Translated, it gives CASSIPAPGPQHF.

The chain employs TRBV24-1 and TRBJ2-2, with a tentative D call TRBD1 (5 bases). V dropped 5 bases and J dropped 1 base, with 13 bases sitting between them. This CDR3 is 16 amino acids long. The V gene's germline CDR1 is KGHDR and CDR2 SFDVKD. The CDR3 protein is CATSGSQGMNTGELFF. CDR3 DNA: TGTGCCACCAGTGGTTCTCAGGGAATGAACACCGGGGAGCTGTTTTTT.

The rearrangement joins TRBV28 to TRBJ1-5; D gene uncertain. Trimming took 8 bases from V and 2 from J, leaving 10 bases between them. From germline, CDR1 is MDHEN and CDR2 SYDVKM. The CDR3 covers 13 residues. CDR3 nucleotide sequence: TGTGCCAGCGTTATACATGGCAATCAGCCCCAGCATTTT. This sequence encodes CASVIHGNQPQHF.

This clone was seen a handful of times. This chain joins TRBV18 and TRBJ2-2; 9 bases map to TRBD2. Germline trimming cut 6 bases from V and 6 bases from J; bases unmatched to any gene: 5. Germline CDR1 and CDR2: KGHSH and LQKENI. This CDR3 comprises 14 residues. Here the CDR3 DNA reads TGTGCCAGCTCGCCGGGACTAGCCGCCGGGGAGCTGTTTTTT. Protein product: CASSPGLAAGELFF. The full variable domain, completed using reference TRBV18 and TRBJ2-2, is NAGVMQNPRHLVRRRGQEARLRCSPMKGHSHVYWYRQLPEEGLKFMVYLQKENIIDESGMPKERFSAEFPKEGPSILRIQQVVRGDSAAYFCASSPGLAAGELFFGEGSRLTVL.

The genes are TRBV28 and TRBJ1-1; possibly TRBD1 for D (6 bases). Deletions cut 5 bases from V and 1 base from J, with 14 bases between. The CDR3 consists of 15 residues. From germline, CDR1 is MDHEN and CDR2 SYDVKM. The CDR3 sequence is CASSPWTERNTEAFF. The CDR3 DNA is TGTGCCAGCAGTCCATGGACAGAAAGGAACACTGAAGCTTTCTTT.

This clone was recorded only once. The V and J genes are TRBV6-5 and TRBJ1-2, with TRBD1 matching 7 bases. CDR1 MNHEY and CDR2 SVGAGI come from the germline V gene. The CDR3 contains 14 residues. The trim removed 5 bases at V and 8 bases at J, leaving 11 bases unmatched. CDR3 DNA sequence: TGTGCCAGCAGTCTTGACAGGGCCGGAGGGGGCTACACCTTC. This gives the protein CASSLDRAGGGYTF.

V and J are TRBV6-5 and TRBJ2-5; D is unclear. This CDR3 region has 13 residues. Germline CDR1 reads MNHEY; CDR2 reads SVGAGI. Trimming shortened V by 6 bases and J by 2 bases, and 10 bases separated the two germline ends. For the CDR3, the DNA is TGTGCCAGCAGGAAACACAGTCAAGAGACCCAGTACTTC. Translation: CASRKHSQETQYF.

This clone was seen a few times. DNA of the CDR3: TGTGCCATCAGTATAAAAGCCGAACATGGCTACACCTTC. Translated, it gives CAISIKAEHGYTF. The genes are TRBV10-3 and TRBJ1-2; D gene unclear. Looked up from germline, CDR1 is ENHRY and CDR2 is SYGVKD. CDR3 length equals 13 residues. Between the trimmed V and J ends, which lost 5 bases and 6 bases, there was a span of 13 bases.

This sequence joins TRBV18 and TRBJ2-3; no reliable D call. The germline gives CDR1 KGHSH, CDR2 LQKENI. This CDR3 is built from 14 residues. V dropped 3 bases and J dropped 5 bases, with 12 bases sitting between them. In DNA, the CDR3 is TGTGCCAGCTCACCGCCAGGAAAGAGAGATACGCAGTATTTT. This translates into CASSPPGKRDTQYF. Using reference TRBV18 and TRBJ2-3 for the parts outside the CDR3, the full variable domain is NAGVMQNPRHLVRRRGQEARLRCSPMKGHSHVYWYRQLPEEGLKFMVYLQKENIIDESGMPKERFSAEFPKEGPSILRIQQVVRGDSAAYFCASSPPGKRDTQYFGPGTRLTVL.

This chain joins TRBV10-3 and TRBJ1-5; D is possibly TRBD1 (5 bases). The ends were cut back, 6 bases at V and 7 bases at J, with 13 bases in the middle. Germline CDR1 ENHRY, CDR2 SYGVKD. The CDR3 extends over 13 amino acids. CDR3 sequence reads: CAIRGHLGQPQHF. The CDR3 DNA sequence: TGTGCCATCAGAGGACATTTGGGCCAGCCCCAGCATTTT.

The chain couples TRBV3-1 (or the pseudogene TRBV3-2) to TRBJ2-2, with 11 nucleotides matching TRBD2. The CDR3 is 16 residues long. Germline V gives CDR1 LGHDT, CDR2 YNNKEL (reference sequence). V was pared by 1 base and J by 2 bases, with 0 bases of the junction left unmatched. CDR3 sequence (DNA): TGTGCCAGCAGCCAAGGACTAGCGGGAAACACCGGGGAGCTGTTTTTT. Protein product: CASSQGLAGNTGELFF.

The chain combines TRBV19 with TRBJ2-7; 8 nucleotides agree with TRBD2. The CDR3 sequence is 16 residues long. The germline gives CDR1 LNHDA, CDR2 SQIVND (reference sequence). V gave up 3 bases and J gave up 2 bases; unmatched junction bases: 9. CDR3 protein: CASSISSAAGAYEQYF. The CDR3 DNA reads as TGTGCCAGTAGTATTAGTTCCGCAGCGGGAGCCTACGAGCAGTACTTC.